This T cell receptor (beta chain) was retrieved from a study of blood T cells in healthy people across ages. There are 17 residues in the CDR3. CDR1 SGHRS and CDR2 YFSETQ come from the germline V gene. Trimming took 0 bases from V and 2 from J; bases not matched to a gene: 5. Next came a second PCR, run for about 6 to 11 cycles, which used a sample-barcoded 5' primer along with a J-beta primer mix. From the 5' RACE reads, TCRdb called clonotypes with MiXCR, one entry per CDR3 protein. The sample includes around 1.7 million distinct CDR3 sequences, about 28% of them seen just once. This clonotype was detected ten times or more.

The receptor was isolated from a woman in her twenties or thirties in good health. What was sequenced was blood. This rearrangement joins TRBV5-1 to TRBJ2-7, with TRBD2 matching over 13 bases. The CDR3 region has the DNA TGCGCCAGCAGCTTGGACGGACTAGCGGGAGTTCCCTACGAGCAGTACTTC. Amino acids: CASSLDGLAGVPYEQYF. Combining the CDR3 with reference TRBV5-1 and TRBJ2-7 gives the whole variable domain KAGVTQTPRYLIKTRGQQVTLSCSPISGHRSVSWYQQTPGQGLQFLFEYFSETQRNKGNFPGRFSGRQFSNSRSEMNVSTLELGDSALYLCASSLDGLAGVPYEQYFGPGTRLTVT.